What follows are 8 T cell receptor beta chains derived from one specimen sequenced in a study of radiation and T cells in renal cell carcinoma. Only in-frame clones appear in the TCRdb table, and some are missing; sequencing was by immunoSEQ multiplex PCR. The profile shows roughly 130,000 clones, 70% to 90% of them singletons. Time point: blood 2 weeks post-SBRT. Treatment noted: 15 Gy SBRT to primary tumor, nephrectomy 4 weeks later. Source: blood, taken from a patient whose treatment included radiotherapy and nephrectomy. The receptors derive from a woman between 65 and 79 years old with renal cell carcinoma.

The chain joins TRBV7-9 to TRBJ1-1; no clear D. The CDR3 length is 14 residues. Germline CDR1 and CDR2: SEHNR and FQNEAQ (reference sequence). The germline V and J ends were trimmed by 6 bases and 6 bases, with 17 bases remaining between them. CDR3 amino acids: CASRAVRVSSEAFF. In DNA form, the CDR3 reads TGTGCCAGCAGGGCCGTAAGGGTATCATCTGAAGCTTTCTTT.

V gene TRBV2 combines with J gene TRBJ2-1, with 11 bases that match TRBD2. This CDR3 has 15 amino acids. V shed 7 bases, J shed 9 bases, and the junction held 11 bases outside the gene matches. CDR1 and CDR2 from the germline V gene are SNHLY and FYNNEI. CDR3 bases: TGTGCCAGCACGAACCTAGCGGGGGGCCATGGTGAGCAGTTCTTC. Translating gives CASTNLAGGHGEQFF.

The V and J genes are TRBV7-3 and TRBJ2-3; TRBD1 matches at 7 bases. The V segment lost 4 bases and the J segment 5 bases; nucleotides outside the gene matches: 6. Germline CDR1 is SGHTA and CDR2 is FQGTGA. The CDR3 is 14 residues long. The CDR3 is CASSSEGAGDTQYF. The CDR3 coding sequence is TGTGCCAGCAGCTCCGAGGGGGCCGGAGATACGCAGTATTTT.

About this clone: The same CDR3 arises from other DNA sequences in this sample as well. The chain carries TRBV9 and TRBJ2-2; D not certain. CDR3 size: 14 residues. CDR1 is SGDLS, CDR2 YYNGEE, per germline. Trimming removed 3 bases at V and 6 bases at J, with 12 bases between. CDR3 nucleotides: TGTGCCAGCAGCGACAGACGGGTACCCGGGGAGCTGTTTTTT. It encodes CASSDRRVPGELFF.

About this clone itself: Relative to the germline gene, one junction end is altered; a read error may explain this. The chain recombines TRBV7-7 with TRBJ2-3; D call uncertain. The CDR3 has 13 amino acids. CDR1 is SSHAT and CDR2 is FNYEAQ in the germline V gene (reference sequence). The CDR3 DNA is TGTGCTAGCAGCTTTTACTTAGGGGATACGCAGTATTTT. Its protein product is CASSFYLGDTQYF. Looking up the rest from reference TRBV7-7 and TRBJ2-3 gives the full variable domain: GAGVSQSPRYKVTKRGQDVTLRCDPISSHATLYWYQQALGQGPEFLTYFNYEAQPDKSGLPSDRFSAERPEGSISTLTIQRTEQRDSAMYRCASSFYLGDTQYFGPGTRLTVL.

The chain is built from TRBV12-5 and TRBJ2-3; TRBD2 aligns across 8 bases. Germline CDR1 and CDR2: LGHNT and FRNRAP. The CDR3 length is 13 residues. Germline trimming cut 3 bases from V and 4 bases from J; bases unmatched to any gene: 0. Here the CDR3 reads CASGLAGADTQYF. The CDR3 DNA follows: TGTGCTAGTGGTTTAGCGGGGGCAGATACGCAGTATTTT.

The rearrangement uses TRBV9 and TRBJ1-1; 10 bases match TRBD1. Trimming took 3 bases from V and 11 from J; bases not matched to a gene: 10. CDR1 SGDLS and CDR2 YYNGEE come from the germline V gene. The CDR3 extends over 14 amino acids. CDR3 amino acids: CASSARDRGGAAFF. The CDR3, as DNA: TGTGCCAGCAGCGCCCGGGACAGGGGAGGTGCGGCTTTCTTT.

The chain couples TRBV5-6 to TRBJ2-5, with D hard to call. The V end was cut by 7 bases, the J end by 2 bases, with 9 bases between. The CDR3 is 12 amino acids. In germline, CDR1 is SGHDT, CDR2 YYEEEE. The CDR3 coding sequence is TGTGCCAGCGGGAAGCAGCAAGAGACCCAGTACTTC. It translates to CASGKQQETQYF.